The 13 T cell receptor beta chains below were found in one sample sequenced in a study of patients and donors after allogeneic stem cell transplantation. MiXCR, run by TCRdb on the RT-PCR reads, gives a single entry per CDR3 protein. Of 17,000 or so distinct CDR3 sequences listed, 27% were seen once; the top ten hold 36%. Sequences were obtained from blood, either unsorted or a sorted T cell fraction (not recorded which). These receptors all stem from a human donor who was either an allogeneic HSCT recipient or a stem cell or donor lymphocyte infusion donor (not recorded which). It is not recorded whose cells these are; they may come from a transplant donor.

The chain employs TRBV4-1 and TRBJ1-2; D perhaps matches TRBD1 (6 bases). CDR1 and CDR2 (germline): MGHRA, YSYEKL. Trimming stripped 1 base from V and 6 bases from J, with 15 bases between. The CDR3 extends over 15 amino acids. Here the CDR3 DNA reads TGCGCCAGCAGCCAAGTGCAGGGGCCGAAGGATGGCTACACCTTC. Translated: CASSQVQGPKDGYTF.

This clonotype was detected ten times or more. V usage is TRBV2 and J usage is TRBJ2-7; D remains unclear. From germline, CDR1 is SNHLY and CDR2 FYNNEI. The CDR3 is 12 amino acids. Trimming shortened V by 7 bases and J by 3 bases, and 10 bases separated the two germline ends. The CDR3 sequence: CASTEDRYEQYF. DNA of the CDR3: TGTGCCAGCACCGAAGACCGCTACGAGCAGTACTTC.

The chain links TRBV3-1 to TRBJ1-1, with TRBD1 as a possible D gene (5 bases). Trimming stripped 3 bases from V and 3 bases from J, with 11 bases between. Germline values: CDR1 LGHDT, CDR2 YNNKEL (reference sequence). The CDR3 runs to 14 residues. CDR3 sequence: CASSQGDSHTEAFF. Written as DNA, the CDR3 is TGTGCCAGCAGCCAGGGAGACAGCCACACTGAAGCTTTCTTT.

J is TRBJ1-4 and V is TRBV25-1, with no clear D. Trimming removed 4 bases from V and 7 bases from J, with 4 bases in between. CDR1 is MGHDK and CDR2 is SYGVNS in the germline V gene. CDR3 length: 11 amino acids. For the CDR3, the DNA is TGTGCCAGCAGTGGTGGTGAAAAACTGTTTTTT. Translating gives CASSGGEKLFF. Full variable domain (missing parts from reference TRBV25-1 and TRBJ1-4): EADIYQTPRYLVIGTGKKITLECSQTMGHDKMYWYQQDPGMELHLIHYSYGVNSTEKGDLSSESTVSRIRTEHFPLTLESARPSHTSQYLCASSGGEKLFFGSGTQLSVL.

This chain connects TRBV7-8 to TRBJ1-4; 9 bases match TRBD1. The CDR3 is 15 amino acids. Germline CDR1 and CDR2: SGHVS and FQNEAQ. The junction had 14 bases not matched to a gene; V was cut back by 5 bases and J by 13 bases. The CDR3: CASSPRQGGFKGLFF. The DNA for the CDR3 is TGTGCCAGCAGCCCCAGACAGGGGGGGTTTAAGGGACTGTTTTTT. Full variable domain (outside the CDR3, taken from reference TRBV7-8 and TRBJ1-4): GAGVSQSPRYKVAKRGQDVALRCDPISGHVSLFWYQQALGQGPEFLTYFQNEAQLDKSGLPSDRFFAERPEGSVSTLKIQRTQQEDSAVYLCASSPRQGGFKGLFFGSGTQLSVL.

The chain carries TRBV9 and TRBJ1-1, with TRBD1 matching 8 bases. The CDR3 has 13 residues. J lost 5 bases, V lost 5 bases, and 5 bases had no gene match. Germline lookup yields CDR1 SGDLS and CDR2 YYNGEE. CDR3 loop: CASSADRVTEAFF. As DNA, the CDR3 is TGTGCCAGCAGTGCGGACAGGGTTACTGAAGCTTTCTTT.

This clonotype has just a few counts. The V call is TRBV4-2, the J call TRBJ1-1; D is ambiguous. CDR3 size: 13 residues. Trimming removed 0 bases from V and 4 bases from J, with 6 bases in between. From germline, CDR1 is LGHNA and CDR2 YNFKEQ. The CDR3 here is CASSQDRRTEAFF. The CDR3 DNA reads TGTGCCAGCAGCCAAGATCGTCGCACTGAAGCTTTCTTT.

This chain joins TRBV20-1 and TRBJ2-7; 9 bases agree with TRBD1. V gave up 0 bases and J gave up 2 bases; unmatched junction bases: 11. CDR3 size: 17 residues. The germline V gene encodes CDR1 DFQATT and CDR2 SNEGSKA (reference sequence). The CDR3 loop reads CSARDPLPRDRAYEQYF. In DNA, the CDR3 is TGCAGTGCTAGAGATCCTTTACCCCGGGACAGGGCCTACGAGCAGTACTTC.

In this sample, this clonotype turned up once. The genes are TRBV9 and TRBJ1-6; D may be TRBD1 (5 bases). V lost 0 bases and J lost 10, with 14 bases in between. This CDR3 comprises 15 residues. Germline CDR1 SGDLS, CDR2 YYNGEE. DNA for the CDR3: TGTGCCAGCAGCGTAGTTCCATCTGGGGCCTCACCCCTCCACTTT. Residues: CASSVVPSGASPLHF.

The V gene is TRBV28, the J gene TRBJ1-2; TRBD1 might be the D (5 bases). The length of the CDR3 is 13 residues. V was clipped by 6 bases and J by 5 bases, with 13 bases between them. Germline lookup yields CDR1 MDHEN and CDR2 SYDVKM. Here the CDR3 reads CASRPSGDYGYTF. Here the CDR3 DNA reads TGTGCCAGCAGGCCCTCGGGGGATTATGGCTACACCTTC.

Only a few counts were recorded for this clonotype. This rearrangement joins TRBV9 to TRBJ1-2; D remains unclear. Germline V gene sequence: CDR1 SGDLS, CDR2 YYNGEE. V was trimmed by 0 bases and J by 1 base, leaving 7 bases between them. CDR3 length equals 14 residues. CDR3 nucleotide sequence: TGTGCCAGCAGCGTAGCGGGGTTTAACTATGGCTACACCTTC. This encodes CASSVAGFNYGYTF.

This clonotype was detected only a few times. This sequence joins TRBV10-3 and TRBJ1-4, with 7 bases identical to TRBD1. CDR1 and CDR2 from the germline V gene are ENHRY and SYGVKD. V trimming: 6 bases; J trimming: 8 bases; junction bases outside the gene matches: 12. CDR3 size: 15 residues. The CDR3 DNA reads as TGTGCCATCAGCCGAACAGGGGAAGGACGCGAAAAACTGTTTTTT. Translated: CAISRTGEGREKLFF.

The chain recombines TRBV10-3 with TRBJ2-4; the D gene is possibly TRBD2 (5 bases). Looked up from germline, CDR1 is ENHRY and CDR2 is SYGVKD. This CDR3 is built from 13 residues. V lost 5 bases to trimming and J lost 9 bases, with 14 bases between them. The CDR3: CAISYDYFGIQYF. CDR3 nucleotide sequence: TGTGCCATCAGTTACGACTACTTCGGCATTCAGTACTTC.